The rows below give T cell receptor beta chains drawn from one sample of a study of T cell clones after liver transplantation. Sequencing was performed with immunoSEQ multiplex PCR; in TCRdb, only in-frame clones are kept and a portion is missing. The sample yields 31,000 or so clones, over 85% seen once. The material sequenced was CD8+ T cells from blood, taken 12 months after liver transplant. The receptor set was obtained from a human patient who received a liver transplant. Some T cells may be supplied by the graft donor. Each CDR3 is given with its conserved first and last residue. The D gene is left open where the match is weak. Some rows have no size entry. The others give once, few or many, or a class for an expanded clone.

TRBV13,-,TRBD2,TRBJ2-1,TGTGCCAGCAGCTTAACACTAGCGGGAGGTCTCAATGAGCAGTTCTTC,CASSLTLAGGLNEQFF
TRBV9,-,-,TRBJ1-2,TGTGCCAGCAGCGTAGCCGCAGCAAATGGCTACACCTTC,CASSVAAANGYTF
TRBV7-9,-,-,TRBJ2-7,TGTGCCAGCAGCCCCGGCCTCACCCCCTACGAGCAGTACTTC,CASSPGLTPYEQYF
TRBV9,-,TRBD1,TRBJ2-7,TGTGCCAGCAGCGCGGCAGGGGGCTACGAGCAGTACTTC,CASSAAGGYEQYF
TRBV27,-,TRBD2,TRBJ2-3,TGTGCCAGCAGTTTATATCCGGGAGGTAGCACAGATACGCAGTATTTT,CASSLYPGGSTDTQYF
TRBV9,-,-,TRBJ2-1,TGTGCCAGCAGCGTCGAAGGGTTATCCTACAATGAGCAGTTCTTC,CASSVEGLSYNEQFF
TRBV10-1,-,-,TRBJ2-5,TGCGCCAAAGGGAGCTCCGGCCAAGAGACCCAGTACTTC,CAKGSSGQETQYF
TRBV30,-,TRBD1,TRBJ2-7,TGTGCCTGGATGAGGAGTCAGGGGGAAACCTACGAGCAGTACTTC,CAWMRSQGETYEQYF
TRBV7-8,-,-,TRBJ1-1,TGTGCCAGCAGCTTAGGGGGCGACACTGAAGCTTTCTTT,CASSLGGDTEAFF
TRBV6-4,-,TRBD1,TRBJ2-3,TGTGCCAGCAGTGACGGGACAGGGGCAGATACGCAGTATTTT,CASSDGTGADTQYF
TRBV30,-,-,TRBJ2-3,TGTGCCTGGAGCCAGGGGATCGGCACAGATACGCAGTATTTT,CAWSQGIGTDTQYF
TRBV2,few,-,TRBJ1-2,TGTGCCAGCAGTGGTACCGGCTACACCTTC,CASSGTGYTF
TRBV4-1,-,-,TRBJ2-1,TGCGCCAGCAGCCAAGTGCAGGGGAACTACAATGAGCAGTTCTTC,CASSQVQGNYNEQFF
TRBV4-3,once,-,TRBJ2-7,TGCGCCAGCAGCCAAGCCCCGGCAGGGGGGAGGTACGAGCAGTACTTC,CASSQAPAGGRYEQYF
TRBV11-3,-,-,TRBJ2-7,TGTGCCAGTAACAGTGGGGGGTACGAGCAGTACTTC,CASNSGGYEQYF
TRBV19,-,-,TRBJ2-5,TGTGCCAGTAGCGATGGACTAGGGGGCGAGACCCAGTACTTC,CASSDGLGGETQYF
TRBV27,-,TRBD2,TRBJ2-7,TGTGCCAGCAGTTTATCACTAGCGGGAGCTTCCTACGAGCAGTACTTC,CASSLSLAGASYEQYF
TRBV9,-,-,TRBJ2-7,TGTGCCAGCAGCCCGACTGGAGCCCCCTACGAGCAGTACTTC,CASSPTGAPYEQYF
TRBV27,-,-,TRBJ1-6,TGTGCCAGCAGTTTACAGGGAACAATTCACCTCCACTTT,CASSLQGTIHLHF
TRBV21-1,-,-,TRBJ2-7,TGTGCCAGCAGAGAAAGGTTACACGTGTTAGACGAGCAGTACTTC,CASRERLHVLDEQYF